Given below is one T cell receptor beta chain in context. V was clipped by 6 bases and J by 4 bases, with 12 bases between them. Germline V gene data show CDR1 as SNHLY and CDR2 as FYNNEI. The CDR3 runs 13 residues. PCR amplification relied on 60 Vbeta primers (plus 13 Jbeta primers). Clones were read by immunoSEQ multiplex PCR, and TCRdb kept only the in-frame ones, dropping some. The table lists 200,000 or so clones, around 86% of them singletons. The sample belongs to a study of cytomegalovirus exposure and HLA in healthy donors. Study-wide background: HLA-typed donors contributed 80 million to 85 million unique TCRs, which were held in an early data release.

The clonotype originates from a woman between 50 and 59 years old in good health and CMV-seropositive. The J gene is TRBJ2-5, the V gene TRBV2; D call uncertain. Sequenced: PBMCs. The CDR3 loop is CASRAWASETQYF. CDR3 nucleotides: TGTGCCAGCAGGGCCTGGGCATCAGAGACCCAGTACTTC.